The T cell receptor beta chain described here comes from a study of T cells in pancreatic ductal adenocarcinoma. Study results and limitations: Unique clonotypes were 7 to 9-fold more numerous in blood than in tumor. Tumor-versus-blood clonality comparisons may be biased toward lower tumor diversity.

The CDR3 sequence is 17 residues long. CDR1 and CDR2 (germline): SGHVS, FNYEAQ. Losses at the gene ends were 1 base for V and 1 base for J; bases not matched to a gene: 6. The assay was immunoSEQ multiplex PCR, and TCRdb's table has in-frame clones only and misses some. Of 16,000 or so clones listed, under 95% are singletons. Of note for this clone: Its antigen is not identified.

The selected patients with pancreatic ductal adenocarcinoma had surgery but no neoadjuvant therapy. This chain joins TRBV7-6 and TRBJ2-1; 8 nucleotides match TRBD1. The receptor was isolated from a human donor with pancreatic ductal adenocarcinoma. The sequenced sample was PBMCs. CDR3 sequence reads: CASSLVAGQASYNEQFF. The CDR3 DNA is TGTGCCAGCAGCTTAGTTGCGGGACAGGCTTCCTACAATGAGCAGTTCTTC.